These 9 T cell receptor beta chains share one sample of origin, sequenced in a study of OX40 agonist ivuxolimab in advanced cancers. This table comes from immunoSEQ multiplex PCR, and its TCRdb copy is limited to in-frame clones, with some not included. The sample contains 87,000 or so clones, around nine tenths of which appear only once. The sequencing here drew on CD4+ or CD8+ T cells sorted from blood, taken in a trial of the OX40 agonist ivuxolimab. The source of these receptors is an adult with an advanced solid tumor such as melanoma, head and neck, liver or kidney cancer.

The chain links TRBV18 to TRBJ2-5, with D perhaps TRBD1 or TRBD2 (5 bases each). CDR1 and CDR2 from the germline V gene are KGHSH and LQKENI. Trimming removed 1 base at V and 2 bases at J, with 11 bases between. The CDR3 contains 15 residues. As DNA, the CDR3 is TGTGCCAGCTCACCACGAACAGGACTTCAAGAGACCCAGTACTTC. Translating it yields CASSPRTGLQETQYF.

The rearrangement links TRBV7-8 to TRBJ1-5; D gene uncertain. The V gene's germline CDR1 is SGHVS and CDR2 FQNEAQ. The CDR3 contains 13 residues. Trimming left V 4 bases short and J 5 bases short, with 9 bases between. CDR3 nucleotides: TGTGCCAGCAGCTACTCCGGGGATCAGCCCCAGCATTTT. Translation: CASSYSGDQPQHF.

In DNA form, the CDR3 reads TGTGCCAGCAGCTTGCAGGGCACAGATACGCAGTATTTT. Protein product: CASSLQGTDTQYF. This chain links TRBV5-8 with TRBJ2-3; D remains ambiguous. CDR1 is SGHTS, CDR2 YDEGEE, per germline. V shed 1 base and J shed 1 base, with 4 bases lying between them. The CDR3 loop spans 13 amino acids.

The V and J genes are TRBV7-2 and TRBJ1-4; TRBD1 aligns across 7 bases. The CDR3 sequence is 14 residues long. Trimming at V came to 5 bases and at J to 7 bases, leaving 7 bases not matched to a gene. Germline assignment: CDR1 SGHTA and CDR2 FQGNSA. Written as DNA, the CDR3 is TGTGCCAGCAGCCAGACAGGGAAAAGTGAAAAACTGTTTTTT. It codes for CASSQTGKSEKLFF. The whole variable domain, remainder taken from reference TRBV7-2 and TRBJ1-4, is GAGVSQSPSNKVTEKGKDVELRCDPISGHTALYWYRQSLGQGLEFLIYFQGNSAPDKSGLPSDRFSAERTGGSVSTLTIQRTQQEDSAVYLCASSQTGKSEKLFFGSGTQLSVL.

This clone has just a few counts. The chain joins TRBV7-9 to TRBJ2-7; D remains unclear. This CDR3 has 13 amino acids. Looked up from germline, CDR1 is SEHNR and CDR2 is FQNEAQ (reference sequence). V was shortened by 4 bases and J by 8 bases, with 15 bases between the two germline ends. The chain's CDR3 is CASSSDFMGKQYF. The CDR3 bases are TGTGCCAGCAGCTCGGATTTTATGGGCAAGCAGTACTTC.

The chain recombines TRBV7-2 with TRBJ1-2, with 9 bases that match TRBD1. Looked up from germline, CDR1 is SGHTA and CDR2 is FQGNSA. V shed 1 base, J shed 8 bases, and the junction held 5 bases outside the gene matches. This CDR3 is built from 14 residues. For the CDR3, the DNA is TGTGCCAGCAGCTTAGTTACAGGGGGCGAGGGCTACACCTTC. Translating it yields CASSLVTGGEGYTF. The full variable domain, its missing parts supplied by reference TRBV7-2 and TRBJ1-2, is GAGVSQSPSNKVTEKGKDVELRCDPISGHTALYWYRQSLGQGLEFLIYFQGNSAPDKSGLPSDRFSAERTGGSVSTLTIQRTQQEDSAVYLCASSLVTGGEGYTFGSGTRLTVV.

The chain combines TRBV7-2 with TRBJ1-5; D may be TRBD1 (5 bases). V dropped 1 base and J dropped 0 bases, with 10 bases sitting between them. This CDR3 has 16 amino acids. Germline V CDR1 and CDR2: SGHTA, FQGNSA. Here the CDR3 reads CASSLDRHNSNQPQHF. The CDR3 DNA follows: TGTGCCAGCAGCTTAGACAGGCATAATAGCAATCAGCCCCAGCATTTT.

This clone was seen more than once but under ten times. CDR3 in amino acids: CAISGGLAGELDTQYF. Written as DNA, the CDR3 is TGTGCCATCAGTGGGGGACTAGCGGGGGAACTCGATACGCAGTATTTT. V gene TRBV10-3 combines with J gene TRBJ2-3; 14 bases align to TRBD2. V gave up 4 bases and J gave up 6 bases; unmatched junction bases: 6. This CDR3 is built from 16 residues. Germline CDR1 reads ENHRY; CDR2 reads SYGVKD.

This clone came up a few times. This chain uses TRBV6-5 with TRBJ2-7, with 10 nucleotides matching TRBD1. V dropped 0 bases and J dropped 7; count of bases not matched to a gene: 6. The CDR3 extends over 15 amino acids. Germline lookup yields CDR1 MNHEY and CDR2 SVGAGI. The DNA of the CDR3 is TGTGCCAGCAGTTACTCGCCCAGGACAGGGGGGGAGCAGTACTTC. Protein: CASSYSPRTGGEQYF.